Below, 27 T cell receptor beta chains from the same sample are listed, as sequenced in a study of radiotherapy plus CTLA-4 blockade in lung cancer. Produced via immunoSEQ multiplex PCR; TCRdb's table is partial and in-frame only. The sample includes 40,000 to 50,000 clones, about 70% seen only once; the top ten take approximately 10%. Sequenced material: peripheral blood, taken from a patient treated with radiotherapy plus ipilimumab. The source is a human donor with non-small cell lung cancer who had stable disease on radiotherapy plus ipilimumab.

This clone was observed a handful of times. This chain links TRBV5-6 with TRBJ2-2; D not certain. The CDR3 consists of 14 residues. Germline V lookup: CDR1 SGHDT, CDR2 YYEEEE. With 0 bases removed from V and 4 bases from J, the gap between germline ends came to 7 bases. The DNA for the CDR3 is TGTGCCAGCAGCTTGGACAGACCCACCGGGGAGCTGTTTTTT. This codes for CASSLDRPTGELFF.

There are a few counts of this clone. The genes are TRBV23-1 and TRBJ2-2, with D tentatively TRBD1 (6 bases). TRBV23-1 is an ORF, and what it does is uncertain. CDR3 size: 15 residues. V was pared by 7 bases and J by 5 bases, with 17 bases between. The CDR3 loop reads CASTNTGNLTGELFF. DNA for the CDR3: TGCGCCAGCACAAATACAGGGAATTTAACCGGGGAGCTGTTTTTT.

The V call is TRBV29-1, the J call TRBJ2-3; 7 nucleotides agree with TRBD2. V shed 6 bases and J 3 bases; nucleotides not matched to a gene: 6. The germline gives CDR1 SQVTM, CDR2 ANQGSEA. The CDR3 totals 13 residues. The DNA of the CDR3 is TGCAGCGTGAGCGGGGATGGAACAGATACGCAGTATTTT. It translates to CSVSGDGTDTQYF.

The chain recombines TRBV5-8 with TRBJ1-6; the match to TRBD1 covers 8 bases. Trimming cost V 4 bases and J 9 bases; bases outside gene matches: 15. There are 17 residues in the CDR3. Germline V gene data show CDR1 as SGHTS and CDR2 as YDEGEE. The CDR3, as DNA: TGTGCCAGCAGCCAAACCACCACCGGACAGGGTGGTTCACCCCTCCACTTT. Its translation: CASSQTTTGQGGSPLHF.

CDR3: CASSFPPYYGGSHNEQFF. CDR3 DNA sequence: TGCGCCAGCAGCTTCCCCCCGTATTATGGGGGGTCCCACAATGAGCAGTTCTTC. The chain links TRBV5-1 to TRBJ2-1, with a weak D call TRBD2 (6 bases). There are 18 residues in the CDR3. The germline V gene encodes CDR1 SGHRS and CDR2 YFSETQ. V was pared by 2 bases and J by 5 bases, with 23 bases between. Looking up the rest from reference TRBV5-1 and TRBJ2-1 gives the full variable domain: KAGVTQTPRYLIKTRGQQVTLSCSPISGHRSVSWYQQTPGQGLQFLFEYFSETQRNKGNFPGRFSGRQFSNSRSEMNVSTLELGDSALYLCASSFPPYYGGSHNEQFFGPGTRLTVL.

The V and J genes are TRBV5-1 and TRBJ2-1; possibly TRBD1 for D (5 bases). Germline V CDR1 and CDR2: SGHRS, YFSETQ. The CDR3 runs 15 residues. The ends were cut back, 3 bases at V and 2 bases at J, with 12 bases in the middle. CDR3 coding DNA: TGCGCCAGCAGCTATCAGGGTGTTCCCTACAATGAGCAGTTCTTC. Residues: CASSYQGVPYNEQFF.

The chain combines TRBV7-9 with TRBJ2-6, with TRBD1 matching over 7 bases. Germline V gene data show CDR1 as SEHNR and CDR2 as FQNEAQ (reference sequence). The junction had 6 bases not matched to a gene; V was cut back by 4 bases and J by 0 bases. The CDR3 is 17 residues long. This CDR3 is CASSSTGQDSGANVLTF. CDR3 DNA sequence: TGTGCCAGCAGCTCGACAGGGCAAGACTCTGGGGCCAACGTCCTGACTTTC.

This clone has a handful of counts. The chain employs TRBV19 and TRBJ1-1; no clear D. The CDR3 is 16 amino acids. Trimming stripped 7 bases from V and 1 base from J, with 19 bases between. Germline CDR1 reads LNHDA; CDR2 reads SQIVND (reference sequence). For the CDR3, the DNA is TGTGCCAGTACACGTGCGGGGAGCTCGGGGAACACTGAAGCTTTCTTT. Translated, it gives CASTRAGSSGNTEAFF.

In this sample, this clone turned up once. The V gene is TRBV11-1, the J gene TRBJ2-5; 9 bases fit TRBD1. The CDR3 has 14 residues. Trimming removed 5 bases from V and 5 bases from J; junction bases left unmatched: 6. CDR1 is SGHAT and CDR2 is FQDESV in the germline V gene (reference sequence). The CDR3 bases are TGTGCCAGCAGCCAGGGACAGGGTCAGGAGACCCAGTACTTC. It encodes CASSQGQGQETQYF.

The chain joins TRBV4-1 to TRBJ1-3; 7 bases agree with TRBD1. CDR1 and CDR2 from the germline V gene are MGHRA and YSYEKL. There are 17 residues in the CDR3. Losses at the gene ends were 3 bases for V and 4 bases for J; bases not matched to a gene: 12. The CDR3 reads CASSQHLQGTKGNTIYF. CDR3 bases: TGCGCCAGCAGCCAGCATTTACAGGGGACGAAGGGAAACACCATATATTTT.

The V gene is TRBV5-1, the J gene TRBJ2-5, with 8 positions matching TRBD2. V lost 4 bases and J lost 2; bases outside the gene matches: 10. Germline CDR1 and CDR2: SGHRS and YFSETQ. This CDR3 region has 16 residues. The CDR3: CASSALAGRGQETQYF. The CDR3 nucleotides read TGCGCCAGCAGCGCCTTAGCGGGGCGGGGGCAAGAGACCCAGTACTTC.

The rearrangement joins TRBV30 to TRBJ1-6, with 8 positions matching TRBD1. The germline gives CDR1 GTSNPN, CDR2 SVGIG (reference sequence). The CDR3 runs to 15 residues. J was trimmed by 8 bases and V by 4 bases; bases with no gene match: 10. This chain's CDR3 is CAWNFGDRLHSPLHF. DNA of the CDR3: TGTGCCTGGAACTTCGGGGACAGGCTTCATTCACCCCTCCACTTT.

This rearrangement joins TRBV30 to TRBJ2-5; 7 nucleotides align to TRBD2. The CDR3 loop spans 15 amino acids. Germline CDR1 GTSNPN, CDR2 SVGIG (reference sequence). The V and J ends lost 2 bases and 4 bases, in that order; junction bases with no gene match: 10. The CDR3 coding sequence is TGTGCCTGGAGTCACATTGGGGCTAGCGGAGAGACCCAGTACTTC. Its protein is CAWSHIGASGETQYF. Using reference TRBV30 and TRBJ2-5 for the parts outside the CDR3, the full variable domain is SQTIHQWPATLVQPVGSPLSLECTVEGTSNPNLYWYRQAAGRGLQLLFYSVGIGQISSEVPQNLSASRPQDRQFILSSKKLLLSDSGFYLCAWSHIGASGETQYFGPGTRLLVL.

The gene calls are TRBV6-6 and TRBJ2-5, with 10 bases lining up with TRBD1. The J call could be wrong; TRBJ2-7 is a better fit for the DNA end. The CDR3 has 14 residues. Germline CDR1 is MNHNY and CDR2 is SVGAGI (reference sequence). The CDR3 loop reads CASSLGQGENEQYF. The CDR3 region has the DNA TGTGCCAGCAGTTTAGGACAGGGGGAGAACGAGCAGTACTTC.

This chain uses TRBV15 with TRBJ1-1, with TRBD1 matching over 8 bases. J gave up 4 bases and V 0 bases, and 13 bases lay outside the gene matches. Germline CDR1 reads LNHNV; CDR2 reads YYDKDF (reference sequence). This CDR3 region has 18 residues. The CDR3 spells CATSRDPGQGLRITEAFF. The DNA of the CDR3 is TGTGCCACCAGCAGAGATCCCGGACAGGGTCTTCGGATCACTGAAGCTTTCTTT.

The rearrangement uses TRBV9 and TRBJ2-7, with 11 bases matching TRBD1. The CDR3 loop spans 16 amino acids. The V segment lost 0 bases and the J segment 3 bases; nucleotides outside the gene matches: 5. Germline-derived CDR1 and CDR2 are SGDLS and YYNGEE. The CDR3 nucleotides are TGTGCCAGCAGCGTAGGGACAGGGGGCCTCATCTACGAGCAGTACTTC. This encodes CASSVGTGGLIYEQYF.

The rearrangement links TRBV4-1 to TRBJ1-1; D uncertain. Trimming removed 0 bases from V and 3 bases from J, with 17 bases in between. The CDR3 runs 17 residues. The germline V gene has CDR1 MGHRA and CDR2 YSYEKL. CDR3 sequence reads: CASSQDRRGKVDTEAFF. CDR3 nucleotides: TGCGCCAGCAGCCAAGATCGACGGGGAAAGGTCGACACTGAAGCTTTCTTT.

The chain combines TRBV2 with TRBJ1-1; 8 positions agree with TRBD1. The CDR3 totals 12 residues. Germline CDR1 is SNHLY and CDR2 is FYNNEI. V was clipped by 4 bases and J by 6 bases; unmatched bases: 1. CDR3 residues: CASSAGGPEAFF. The CDR3 coding sequence is TGTGCCAGCAGTGCAGGGGGCCCTGAAGCTTTCTTT.

The rearrangement joins TRBV18 to TRBJ2-7, with 8 positions matching TRBD1. The junction had 8 bases not matched to a gene; V was cut back by 4 bases and J by 3 bases. This CDR3 region has 15 residues. Per the germline V gene, CDR1 is KGHSH and CDR2 is LQKENI. CDR3 sequence: CASSQMTGASYEQYF. As DNA, the CDR3 is TGTGCCAGCTCACAGATGACAGGGGCTAGCTACGAGCAGTACTTC.

The chain carries TRBV5-1 and TRBJ1-3; possible D gene TRBD1, 6 bases. Trimming left V 0 bases short and J 0 bases short, with 10 bases between. CDR1 is SGHRS, CDR2 YFSETQ, per germline. The CDR3 contains 16 residues. CDR3 residues: CASSLGGQSSGNTIYF. The CDR3 DNA reads as TGCGCCAGCAGCTTGGGAGGACAGAGCTCTGGAAACACCATATATTTT.

CDR3 protein: CASSQGQGSNQPQHF. The CDR3 DNA follows: TGTGCCAGCAGCCAAGGACAGGGAAGCAATCAGCCCCAGCATTTT. This chain uses TRBV7-9 with TRBJ1-5, with 8 bases matching TRBD1. CDR1 and CDR2 (germline): SEHNR, FQNEAQ (reference sequence). The V segment lost 5 bases and the J segment 1 base; nucleotides outside the gene matches: 4. This CDR3 is built from 15 residues.

The V gene is TRBV9, the J gene TRBJ2-5, with 9 bases fitting TRBD2. Trimming cost V 7 bases and J 2 bases; bases outside gene matches: 12. The CDR3 runs to 16 residues. CDR1 and CDR2 from the germline V gene are SGDLS and YYNGEE. The CDR3 is CASGDGRLAGQETQYF. The CDR3 nucleotides read TGTGCCAGCGGGGACGGGAGGCTAGCGGGACAAGAGACCCAGTACTTC.

The chain couples TRBV6-6 to TRBJ1-2; D is undetermined. Germline V CDR1 and CDR2: MNHNY, SVGAGI (reference sequence). The CDR3 runs 16 residues. Trimming pared 2 bases from V and 8 bases from J, leaving 21 bases between. The chain's CDR3 is CASSYREAGLAYGYTF. CDR3 coding DNA: TGTGCCAGCAGTTACCGGGAAGCAGGTTTAGCCTACGGCTACACCTTC.

J is TRBJ2-3 and V is TRBV5-6; weak D call: TRBD2 (7 bases). Germline lookup yields CDR1 SGHDT and CDR2 YYEEEE. The CDR3 is 15 residues long. Trimming stripped 0 bases from V and 8 bases from J, with 16 bases between. CDR3 sequence (DNA): TGTGCCAGCAGCTTGGGGGGAGGGACACATTTTACGCAGTATTTT. Protein: CASSLGGGTHFTQYF.

The chain combines TRBV27 with TRBJ1-6; 8 bases align to TRBD1. Germline V gene data show CDR1 as MNHEY and CDR2 as SMNVEV (reference sequence). This CDR3 contains 17 residues. V lost 5 bases, J lost 9 bases, and 15 bases stayed unmatched. CDR3 protein: CASSTHRGDRGSSPLHF. The DNA for the CDR3 is TGTGCCAGCAGTACCCATCGGGGAGACAGGGGAAGTTCACCCCTCCACTTT.

The V call is TRBV2, the J call TRBJ1-5, with a weak D call TRBD1 (5 bases). The CDR3 covers 15 residues. Germline V lookup: CDR1 SNHLY, CDR2 FYNNEI. Trimming removed 5 bases at V and 5 bases at J, with 16 bases between. The CDR3 sequence: CASSSTGGEDQPQHF. The CDR3 nucleotides read TGTGCCAGCAGTTCGACGGGGGGGGAGGATCAGCCCCAGCATTTT.

The rearrangement uses TRBV19 and TRBJ1-1; 7 bases fit TRBD1. The V gene's germline CDR1 is LNHDA and CDR2 SQIVND (reference sequence). This CDR3 spans 14 amino acids. V lost 8 bases to trimming and J lost 3 bases; unmatched junction nucleotides: 9. CDR3 nucleotides: TGTGCCAGTCGAATGGGGACAGCCTACACTGAAGCTTTCTTT. This translates into CASRMGTAYTEAFF.